This section outlines one T cell receptor beta chain sequence together with its context. Its antigen is unidentified. Trimming shortened V by 5 bases and J by 1 base, and 11 bases separated the two germline ends. Looked up from germline, CDR1 is MNHEY and CDR2 is SMNVEV (reference sequence). The CDR3 spans 14 residues. The sample is drawn from a study of cytotoxic CD8 clonotypes in ibrutinib-treated CLL. Study-wide context: Response samples came after a median approximately twelve months of treatment, range 6 to 36. The study's findings and limits: Clonality showed a rise at ibrutinib response that reversed toward baseline at progression. Sustained-remission patients were sampled at one set of times and progressing patients at different ones.

The protocol was immunoSEQ multiplex PCR, while the TCRdb copy is restricted to in-frame clones and leaves out a portion. The sample includes about 250,000 clones, around three quarters of them seen just once. TCR beta libraries used 1.5 to 2 micrograms of DNA from cryopreserved PBMCs. This rearrangement joins TRBV27 to TRBJ1-1; D not resolved. Source: PBMCs, taken after 24 months of ibrutinib treatment. The receptor was isolated from a human donor with chronic lymphocytic leukemia. In nucleotides, the CDR3 is TGTGCCAGCAGTCCCAGCCTGGGGAACACTGAAGCTTTCTTT. It encodes CASSPSLGNTEAFF.